The clone carrying this TCR beta chain came up many times. Its cognate antigen is unknown. The CDR3 spans 15 residues. V shed 1 base and J 5 bases; nucleotides not matched to a gene: 3. The germline gives CDR1 SGHTA, CDR2 FQGNSA. The data belong to a study of identical twins. Overall study results and limits: Clonotypes of the beta chain that were abundant in cord blood carried fewer insertions (memory repertoires showed none). It was possible that invariant MAIT and iNKT cells partly confounded the zero-insertion analyses.

TCRdb ran MiXCR on the 5' RACE reads and lists one entry per CDR3 protein. The table shows hundreds of thousands of distinct CDR3 sequences, with 8.6% occurring only once. This sample was also put to use in a study of yellow fever vaccine responses in identical twins.

The sequence was obtained from a woman aged 18-29 years in good health. The chain is built from TRBV7-2 and TRBJ2-2; 8 bases map to TRBD2. What was sequenced was PBMCs. The CDR3 protein is CASSLDGRGTGELFF. CDR3 bases: TGTGCCAGCAGCTTAGACGGGAGGGGGACCGGGGAGCTGTTTTTT. The full variable domain, completed using reference TRBV7-2 and TRBJ2-2, is GAGVSQSPSNKVTEKGKDVELRCDPISGHTALYWYRQSLGQGLEFLIYFQGNSAPDKSGLPSDRFSAERTGGSVSTLTIQRTQQEDSAVYLCASSLDGRGTGELFFGEGSRLTVL.